The 7 T cell receptor beta chains in this list originate from one sample, sequenced in a study of cytotoxic CD8 clonotypes in ibrutinib-treated CLL (dated by TCRdb to the early 2020s). Interpreted using the paper, the time point label stands for: progressive disease on ibrutinib. Library prep was done by the immunoSEQ multiplex PCR assay. Drawn from immuneACCESS, this table holds only the in-frame rearrangements with V and J called that TCRdb kept. Clones are partly lost; checked studies trace under half to an unresolved V gene and leave the rest unexplained. Across this sample there are 160,000 or so clones, with around nine tenths seen only once. About 2.9% of the sample is held by the ten biggest clonotypes. The sequencing used PBMCs, collected at disease progression, from a patient treated with ibrutinib. Every receptor here comes from a human donor with chronic lymphocytic leukemia.

In its sample, this clone was seen a few times. The chain links TRBV11-2 to TRBJ1-3, with D possibly being TRBD1 (6 bases). V was pared by 5 bases and J by 0 bases, with 14 bases between. Germline loops: CDR1 SGHAT, CDR2 FQNNGV. The CDR3 is 16 residues long. The CDR3 protein is CASSRQVLGSGNTIYF. In DNA, the CDR3 is TGTGCCAGCAGCCGACAGGTATTGGGCTCTGGAAACACCATATATTTT.

The chain recombines TRBV25-1 with TRBJ2-2; D tentatively reads TRBD1 or TRBD2 (5 bases each). The germline V gene encodes CDR1 MGHDK and CDR2 SYGVNS. CDR3 size: 13 residues. Trimming left V 5 bases short and J 7 bases short, with 11 bases between. In DNA, the CDR3 is TGTGCCAGCAGTTTCGGGACCTTCGGGGAGCTGTTTTTT. This gives the protein CASSFGTFGELFF.

The chain has TRBV28 and TRBJ2-2; D remains unclear. The CDR3 sequence is 16 residues long. Trimming stripped 3 bases from V and 1 base from J, with 12 bases between. Germline CDR1 and CDR2: MDHEN and SYDVKM. The CDR3 DNA sequence: TGTGCCAGCAGTTTCTTTTATCGCAGGAACACCGGGGAGCTGTTTTTT. It codes for CASSFFYRRNTGELFF.

The chain carries TRBV27 and TRBJ1-3, with TRBD1 matching 7 bases. J was trimmed by 4 bases and V by 0 bases; bases with no gene match: 6. The CDR3 is 16 residues long. The germline gives CDR1 MNHEY, CDR2 SMNVEV (reference sequence). CDR3 in amino acids: CASSLSRDSEGNTIYF. CDR3 in DNA: TGTGCCAGCAGTTTATCCCGGGACAGTGAAGGAAACACCATATATTTT.

This chain uses TRBV19 with TRBJ1-5; 7 nucleotides align to TRBD1. Germline assignment: CDR1 LNHDA and CDR2 SQIVND (reference sequence). Germline trimming cut 4 bases from V and 3 bases from J; bases unmatched to any gene: 9. The length of the CDR3 is 16 residues. CDR3 coding DNA: TGTGCCAGTAGTAGAGACAGGGCAGGCCTCAATCAGCCCCAGCATTTT. It codes for CASSRDRAGLNQPQHF.

This chain connects TRBV9 to TRBJ2-1; D is perhaps TRBD2 (6 bases). Germline V gene lookup returns CDR1 SGDLS and CDR2 YYNGEE. V lost 0 bases and J 7 bases, leaving 20 bases between the germline ends. The CDR3 spans 17 residues. The CDR3 DNA reads as TGTGCCAGCAGCGTAGAGGGCGCGGGAAGTTTAGCAAATGAGCAGTTCTTC. Protein sequence: CASSVEGAGSLANEQFF.

This clone has only one observation. The chain recombines TRBV11-2 with TRBJ2-3; 10 nucleotides line up with TRBD2. The V gene end was trimmed by 2 bases and the J gene end by 0 bases; junction bases not matched to a gene: 2. The germline gives CDR1 SGHAT, CDR2 FQNNGV. The CDR3 loop spans 16 amino acids. The CDR3 nucleotides read TGTGCCAGCAGCTTAAATAGCGGGAGGAGCACAGATACGCAGTATTTT. It translates to CASSLNSGRSTDTQYF.